Listed below are T cell receptor beta chains from one sample, sequenced in a study of shared clonotypes between healthy human individuals. TCRdb keeps only in-frame clones here, not all; method: immunoSEQ multiplex PCR. Of a few hundred thousand clones listed, around 90% are singletons. The sample was memory CD8+ T cells sorted from blood. Source of these receptors: a man aged 18 to 30 in good health. The CDR3 runs from the conserved cysteine through the conserved F or W. The order of the fields is D gene, J gene, V gene, clone size, CDR3 protein, CDR3 DNA. The D gene is left open where the match is weak. The size field is filled for only some rows; it gives once, few, many or a size class.

D gene: NA
J gene: TRBJ2-1
V gene: TRBV13
clone size: NA
CDR3 protein: CASSLVPLGLNEQFF
CDR3 DNA: TGTGCCAGCAGCTTAGTCCCACTGGGCCTCAATGAGCAGTTCTTC

D gene: TRBD1
J gene: TRBJ2-5
V gene: TRBV12-5
clone size: once
CDR3 protein: CASGLRTGLWETQYF
CDR3 DNA: TGTGCTAGTGGTTTGAGGACAGGTCTCTGGGAGACCCAGTACTTC

D gene: NA
J gene: TRBJ2-1
V gene: TRBV27
clone size: NA
CDR3 protein: CASSTQGQYEQFF
CDR3 DNA: TGTGCCAGCAGTACTCAAGGACAGTATGAGCAGTTCTTC

D gene: NA
J gene: TRBJ1-2
V gene: TRBV6-5
clone size: NA
CDR3 protein: CASSYKSDGGLGGYTF
CDR3 DNA: TGTGCCAGCAGTTATAAGTCTGACGGAGGTTTAGGGGGCTACACCTTC

D gene: NA
J gene: TRBJ2-1
V gene: TRBV29-1
clone size: NA
CDR3 protein: CSVGGYEQFF
CDR3 DNA: TGCAGCGTAGGGGGGTATGAGCAGTTCTTC

D gene: NA
J gene: TRBJ2-1
V gene: TRBV4-1
clone size: NA
CDR3 protein: CASSQGSGFEQFF
CDR3 DNA: TGCGCCAGCAGCCAGGGGAGTGGGTTTGAGCAGTTCTTC

D gene: NA
J gene: TRBJ1-2
V gene: TRBV28
clone size: NA
CDR3 protein: CASSFIYSYGYTF
CDR3 DNA: TGTGCCAGCAGTTTTATTTATAGCTATGGCTACACCTTC

D gene: NA
J gene: TRBJ2-3
V gene: TRBV25-1
clone size: NA
CDR3 protein: CASGVEFSTDTQYF
CDR3 DNA: TGTGCCAGCGGGGTGGAGTTTAGCACAGATACGCAGTATTTT

D gene: TRBD2
J gene: TRBJ2-5
V gene: TRBV18
clone size: NA
CDR3 protein: CASSPASGGETQYF
CDR3 DNA: TGTGCCAGCTCACCAGCTAGCGGGGGTGAGACCCAGTACTTC

D gene: NA
J gene: TRBJ2-2
V gene: TRBV29-1
clone size: NA
CDR3 protein: CSVGLTTNTGELFF
CDR3 DNA: TGCAGCGTGGGCCTCACTACGAACACCGGGGAGCTGTTTTTT

D gene: NA
J gene: TRBJ2-1
V gene: TRBV5-1
clone size: NA
CDR3 protein: CASSSGLITYNEQFF
CDR3 DNA: TGCGCCAGCAGCTCTGGACTCATTACCTACAATGAGCAGTTCTTC

D gene: NA
J gene: TRBJ2-7
V gene: TRBV5-1
clone size: NA
CDR3 protein: CASSLDRTYEQYF
CDR3 DNA: TGCGCCAGCAGCTTGGACAGGACCTACGAGCAGTACTTC

D gene: TRBD1
J gene: TRBJ2-5
V gene: TRBV11-2
clone size: NA
CDR3 protein: CASSPTGTGGLETQYF
CDR3 DNA: TGTGCCAGCAGCCCCACCGGGACAGGGGGCCTGGAGACCCAGTACTTC

D gene: NA
J gene: TRBJ2-5
V gene: TRBV11-2
clone size: NA
CDR3 protein: CASSTGETQYF
CDR3 DNA: TGTGCCAGCAGCACAGGGGAGACCCAGTACTTC

D gene: NA
J gene: TRBJ1-5
V gene: TRBV27
clone size: NA
CDR3 protein: CASSSRGGLEPQHF
CDR3 DNA: TGTGCCAGCAGTTCAAGGGGGGGGCTGGAGCCCCAGCATTTT

D gene: NA
J gene: TRBJ2-5
V gene: TRBV7-9
clone size: NA
CDR3 protein: CASSLGSFWGSETQYF
CDR3 DNA: TGTGCCAGCAGCTTAGGATCCTTTTGGGGCTCAGAGACCCAGTACTTC

D gene: NA
J gene: TRBJ1-5
V gene: TRBV27
clone size: NA
CDR3 protein: CASSLSWGEGNQPQHF
CDR3 DNA: TGTGCCAGCAGTTTATCATGGGGTGAGGGCAATCAGCCCCAGCATTTT

D gene: TRBD2
J gene: TRBJ2-5
V gene: TRBV13
clone size: NA
CDR3 protein: CASSPETSGAQETQYF
CDR3 DNA: TGTGCCAGCAGCCCAGAGACTAGCGGGGCCCAAGAGACCCAGTACTTC

D gene: NA
J gene: TRBJ2-7
V gene: TRBV11-2
clone size: NA
CDR3 protein: CASSYRTTTYEQYF
CDR3 DNA: TGTGCCAGCAGCTACCGTACCACAACCTACGAGCAGTACTTC

D gene: NA
J gene: TRBJ1-3
V gene: TRBV7-8
clone size: NA
CDR3 protein: CASSFLSNSGNTIYF
CDR3 DNA: TGTGCCAGCAGCTTTCTCAGTAACTCTGGAAACACCATATATTTT

D gene: TRBD2
J gene: TRBJ2-1
V gene: TRBV9
clone size: NA
CDR3 protein: CASNELAGGSDEQFF
CDR3 DNA: TGTGCCAGCAACGAACTAGCGGGAGGGTCGGATGAGCAGTTCTTC

D gene: NA
J gene: TRBJ1-5
V gene: TRBV19
clone size: NA
CDR3 protein: CASSGQLDPNQPQHF
CDR3 DNA: TGTGCCAGTAGTGGGCAGTTAGATCCCAATCAGCCCCAGCATTTT

D gene: TRBD2
J gene: TRBJ2-1
V gene: TRBV4-3
clone size: NA
CDR3 protein: CASSQESGTSGSNEQFF
CDR3 DNA: TGCGCCAGCAGCCAAGAGTCCGGGACTAGCGGGAGTAATGAGCAGTTCTTC

D gene: NA
J gene: TRBJ1-2
V gene: TRBV6-1
clone size: NA
CDR3 protein: CASSEVAADYGYTF
CDR3 DNA: TGTGCCAGCAGTGAAGTCGCAGCTGATTATGGCTACACCTTC

D gene: TRBD1
J gene: TRBJ1-2
V gene: TRBV19
clone size: many
CDR3 protein: CASSIDPPATGIHGYTF
CDR3 DNA: TGTGCCAGTAGTATAGATCCCCCAGCGACAGGGATACATGGCTACACCTTC

D gene: NA
J gene: TRBJ2-3
V gene: TRBV7-6
clone size: NA
CDR3 protein: CASSLSLAYLTDTQYF
CDR3 DNA: TGTGCCAGCAGCTTATCCCTAGCCTATCTCACAGATACGCAGTATTTT

D gene: NA
J gene: TRBJ1-1
V gene: TRBV27
clone size: NA
CDR3 protein: CASTPLPGNTEAFF
CDR3 DNA: TGTGCCAGCACTCCTTTGCCGGGGAACACTGAAGCTTTCTTT

D gene: NA
J gene: TRBJ2-3
V gene: TRBV5-1
clone size: NA
CDR3 protein: CASSLGSAPSTDTQYF
CDR3 DNA: TGCGCCAGCAGCTTGGGGAGCGCGCCTAGCACAGATACGCAGTATTTT

D gene: NA
J gene: TRBJ2-3
V gene: TRBV4-1
clone size: NA
CDR3 protein: CASSQETSVANTQYF
CDR3 DNA: TGCGCCAGCAGCCAAGAAACTAGTGTAGCGAATACGCAGTATTTT

D gene: NA
J gene: TRBJ1-2
V gene: TRBV18
clone size: NA
CDR3 protein: CASSPDIWYGYTF
CDR3 DNA: TGTGCCAGCTCACCGGACATATGGTATGGCTACACCTTC

D gene: TRBD2
J gene: TRBJ2-3
V gene: TRBV7-6
clone size: NA
CDR3 protein: CASSLGLAWGTDTQYF
CDR3 DNA: TGTGCCAGCAGCTTAGGACTAGCGTGGGGCACAGATACGCAGTATTTT

D gene: TRBD2
J gene: TRBJ2-3
V gene: TRBV10-2
clone size: NA
CDR3 protein: CASSLLAGTYSTDTQYF
CDR3 DNA: TGCGCCAGCAGTCTACTAGCGGGGACCTATAGCACAGATACGCAGTATTTT

D gene: NA
J gene: TRBJ2-3
V gene: TRBV12-5
clone size: NA
CDR3 protein: CASGSTDTQYF
CDR3 DNA: TGTGCTAGTGGTTCCACAGATACGCAGTATTTT

D gene: NA
J gene: TRBJ2-7
V gene: TRBV6-5
clone size: NA
CDR3 protein: CASSLSGTAYEQYF
CDR3 DNA: TGTGCCAGCAGTCTTTCCGGCACTGCCTACGAGCAGTACTTC

D gene: NA
J gene: TRBJ1-6
V gene: TRBV12-1
clone size: NA
CDR3 protein: CASSHSRVNNSPLHF
CDR3 DNA: TGTGCCAGCAGCCACTCCAGGGTGAATAATTCACCCCTCCACTTT

D gene: NA
J gene: TRBJ2-2
V gene: TRBV7-9
clone size: NA
CDR3 protein: CASSDIREGTGELFF
CDR3 DNA: TGTGCCAGCAGCGACATCCGGGAAGGGACCGGGGAGCTGTTTTTT

D gene: NA
J gene: TRBJ2-7
V gene: TRBV27
clone size: once
CDR3 protein: CASSLGPPDYEQYF
CDR3 DNA: TGTGCCAGCAGTTTAGGCCCACCAGACTACGAGCAGTACTTC

D gene: TRBD1
J gene: TRBJ2-7
V gene: TRBV4-3
clone size: NA
CDR3 protein: CASSQRQGAYEQYF
CDR3 DNA: TGCGCCAGCAGCCAACGACAGGGGGCCTACGAGCAGTACTTC

D gene: TRBD1
J gene: TRBJ1-2
V gene: TRBV9
clone size: NA
CDR3 protein: CASSDGQGFDYGYTF
CDR3 DNA: TGTGCCAGCAGCGACGGACAGGGATTTGACTATGGCTACACCTTC

D gene: NA
J gene: TRBJ2-1
V gene: TRBV5-6
clone size: NA
CDR3 protein: CASSWGRDISYNEQFF
CDR3 DNA: TGTGCCAGCAGCTGGGGGCGGGACATTTCCTACAATGAGCAGTTCTTC

D gene: NA
J gene: TRBJ1-5
V gene: TRBV27
clone size: NA
CDR3 protein: CASSVRDSNQPQHF
CDR3 DNA: TGTGCCAGCAGTGTCCGGGACAGCAATCAGCCCCAGCATTTT

D gene: NA
J gene: TRBJ1-3
V gene: TRBV9
clone size: NA
CDR3 protein: CASSVAPGGQGGNTIYF
CDR3 DNA: TGTGCCAGCAGCGTAGCTCCGGGGGGCCAAGGAGGAAACACCATATATTTT

D gene: NA
J gene: TRBJ2-7
V gene: TRBV15
clone size: NA
CDR3 protein: CATSSEVSTYEQYF
CDR3 DNA: TGTGCCACCAGCAGTGAGGTCAGTACCTACGAGCAGTACTTC

D gene: NA
J gene: TRBJ2-5
V gene: TRBV6-5
clone size: NA
CDR3 protein: CASSSIYRAQETQYF
CDR3 DNA: TGTGCCAGCAGTTCGATCTACAGGGCCCAAGAGACCCAGTACTTC

D gene: TRBD1
J gene: TRBJ2-7
V gene: TRBV5-1
clone size: NA
CDR3 protein: CASSPYPIDQQGPKDEQYF
CDR3 DNA: TGCGCCAGCAGCCCTTACCCAATCGATCAACAGGGGCCGAAAGACGAGCAGTACTTC

D gene: NA
J gene: TRBJ1-2
V gene: TRBV9
clone size: NA
CDR3 protein: CASSVGAATNYGYTF
CDR3 DNA: TGTGCCAGCAGCGTAGGGGCAGCGACAAACTATGGCTACACCTTC

D gene: NA
J gene: TRBJ2-7
V gene: TRBV5-5
clone size: NA
CDR3 protein: CASSLERFYEQYF
CDR3 DNA: TGTGCCAGCAGCTTGGAGAGATTCTACGAGCAGTACTTC

D gene: TRBD1
J gene: TRBJ2-7
V gene: TRBV9
clone size: NA
CDR3 protein: CASSVAETGGYEQYF
CDR3 DNA: TGTGCCAGCAGCGTAGCCGAGACAGGGGGCTACGAGCAGTACTTC

D gene: NA
J gene: TRBJ2-1
V gene: TRBV21-1
clone size: NA
CDR3 protein: CASSKTRAPGWSEQFF
CDR3 DNA: TGTGCCAGCAGCAAGACCAGGGCCCCGGGTTGGAGTGAGCAGTTCTTC

D gene: TRBD1
J gene: TRBJ2-3
V gene: TRBV11-2
clone size: NA
CDR3 protein: CASSFPGQGMTDTQYF
CDR3 DNA: TGTGCCAGCAGCTTCCCGGGACAGGGGATGACAGATACGCAGTATTTT

D gene: TRBD1
J gene: TRBJ2-2
V gene: TRBV4-3
clone size: NA
CDR3 protein: CASSRYPGQGENGELFF
CDR3 DNA: TGCGCCAGCAGCCGTTACCCGGGACAGGGGGAAAACGGGGAGCTGTTTTTT

D gene: NA
J gene: TRBJ1-1
V gene: TRBV28
clone size: NA
CDR3 protein: CASSFGVREYEAFF
CDR3 DNA: TGTGCCAGCAGTTTCGGGGTTCGGGAATATGAAGCTTTCTTT

D gene: TRBD1
J gene: TRBJ2-7
V gene: TRBV7-9
clone size: NA
CDR3 protein: CASSRDRSYEQYF
CDR3 DNA: TGTGCCAGCAGCCGGGACAGGTCCTACGAGCAGTACTTC

D gene: TRBD2
J gene: TRBJ2-1
V gene: TRBV19
clone size: NA
CDR3 protein: CASAQTSGRSLYNEQFF
CDR3 DNA: TGTGCCAGCGCGCAAACTAGCGGGAGGTCCCTTTACAATGAGCAGTTCTTC

D gene: NA
J gene: TRBJ2-3
V gene: TRBV7-9
clone size: NA
CDR3 protein: CASSPILWTFTDTQYF
CDR3 DNA: TGTGCCAGCAGCCCGATCCTCTGGACTTTCACAGATACGCAGTATTTT